These 25 T cell receptor beta chains came from one sample sequenced in a study of T cells in Graves' hyperthyroidism and ophthalmopathy. What was amplified from RNA transcripts were TCR beta CDR3 regions. An initial round of RT-PCR targeting the TCR CDR3 relied on the HTBI primer set. MiXCR, applied by TCRdb to the multiplex PCR reads, yields one record per CDR3 protein. This table has about 510,000 distinct CDR3 sequences, 12% to 15% appearing once. The sequencing sample was made of blood. These receptors were taken from a woman in her thirties or forties with Graves' hyperthyroidism.

V is TRBV2 and J is TRBJ2-1, with 9 nucleotides matching TRBD1. The CDR3 runs to 15 residues. V lost 7 bases, J lost 0 bases, and 4 bases stayed unmatched. Germline values: CDR1 SNHLY, CDR2 FYNNEI. The CDR3 reads CASKRDRDSYNEQFF. The CDR3 DNA sequence: TGTGCCAGCAAACGGGACAGGGACTCCTACAATGAGCAGTTCTTC.

Of note for this clonotype: This may be a read error: a much more frequent sequence differs by one nucleotide. The chain carries TRBV29-1 and TRBJ1-2; 8 bases agree with TRBD1. The CDR3 has 14 residues. From germline, CDR1 is SQVTM and CDR2 ANQGSEA. The CDR3 here is CSVGQGAGDYDYTF. CDR3 nucleotides: TGCAGCGTTGGCCAGGGGGCGGGTGACTATGACTACACCTTC.

This clonotype was seen only a few times. The CDR3, as DNA: TGTGCCAGCTCAAACCTAGGACAGGGGAGCTCCTATAATTCACCCCTCCACTTT. Translating gives CASSNLGQGSSYNSPLHF. The chain recombines TRBV18 with TRBJ1-6; 9 bases line up with TRBD1. Germline V lookup: CDR1 KGHSH, CDR2 LQKENI. The CDR3 extends over 18 amino acids. V gave up 5 bases and J gave up 0 bases; unmatched junction bases: 8.

CDR3 region: CASSGPNTGELFF. In DNA, the CDR3 is TGCGCCAGCAGCGGTCCGAACACCGGGGAGCTGTTTTTT. V gene TRBV5-1 combines with J gene TRBJ2-2; D not resolved. V gave up 4 bases and J gave up 0 bases, with 4 bases separating them. Germline lookup yields CDR1 SGHRS and CDR2 YFSETQ. The CDR3 runs to 13 residues.

This clonotype was counted between two and nine times. The rearrangement joins TRBV27 to TRBJ1-6, with D possibly being TRBD1 (5 bases). Per the germline V gene, CDR1 is MNHEY and CDR2 is SMNVEV (reference sequence). CDR3 length equals 14 residues. Trimming shortened V by 3 bases and J by 7 bases, and 10 bases separated the two germline ends. This chain's CDR3 is CASSFRDGNSPLHF. DNA of the CDR3: TGTGCCAGCAGTTTCCGGGACGGGAATTCACCCCTCCACTTT.

This clonotype was detected only a few times. The V and J genes are TRBV4-1 and TRBJ1-2; TRBD1 agrees at 10 bases. The CDR3 consists of 16 residues. V dropped 1 base and J dropped 7; count of bases not matched to a gene: 9. Per the germline V gene, CDR1 is MGHRA and CDR2 is YSYEKL. CDR3 coding DNA: TGCGCCAGCAGCCAAGCCCTCCGCCGGGACAGGGGTGGCTACACCTTC. This codes for CASSQALRRDRGGYTF.

Many counts were recorded for this clonotype. The rearrangement joins TRBV28 to TRBJ2-5; perhaps TRBD1 as D (6 bases). This CDR3 spans 13 amino acids. The V and J ends lost 5 bases and 5 bases respectively, with 12 bases between them. CDR1 and CDR2 (germline): MDHEN, SYDVKM. The CDR3 nucleotides are TGTGCCAGCAGTCAGGGGCAGAGGGAGACCCAGTACTTC. Translating it yields CASSQGQRETQYF.

The genes are TRBV11-3 and TRBJ2-4; D not certain. The CDR3 runs 12 residues. CDR1 and CDR2 (germline): SGHNT, YENEEA. Deletions cut 1 base from V and 7 bases from J, with 5 bases between. In DNA, the CDR3 is TGTGCCAGCAGCTTAGTGCTCAACATTCAGTACTTC. This encodes CASSLVLNIQYF.

The chain links TRBV4-1 to TRBJ2-7, with a tentative D call TRBD2 (5 bases). CDR1 MGHRA and CDR2 YSYEKL come from the germline V gene. The V end was cut by 2 bases, the J end by 3 bases, with 14 bases between. The CDR3 contains 15 residues. CDR3 residues: CASSQTYGLNYEQYF. The DNA for the CDR3 is TGCGCCAGCAGCCAAACTTACGGACTTAACTACGAGCAGTACTTC.

This clonotype was detected ten times or more. CDR3 bases: TGTGCCAGCAGTTTTTCGCTGGGTTCCTCAAACACCGGGGAGCTGTTTTTT. It is translated as CASSFSLGSSNTGELFF. The genes are TRBV12-3 or TRBV12-4 and TRBJ2-2; D remains unclear. The CDR3 loop spans 17 amino acids. Trimming took off 3 bases at V and 2 bases at J, with 16 bases between the two ends.

This clonotype was counted a single time. The V and J genes are TRBV19 and TRBJ2-3; TRBD1 matches at 7 bases. Unmatched junction bases numbered 3, after V lost 9 bases and J lost 0 bases. Germline-derived CDR1 and CDR2 are LNHDA and SQIVND (reference sequence). The CDR3 consists of 13 residues. DNA for the CDR3: TGTGCCAGCAGACAGGGAAGCACAGATACGCAGTATTTT. Amino acid sequence: CASRQGSTDTQYF.

This sequence joins TRBV6-1 and TRBJ1-2; D possibly corresponds to TRBD1 (6 bases). The CDR3 covers 17 residues. Germline CDR1 and CDR2: MNHNS and SASEGT. Trimming left V 6 bases short and J 4 bases short, with 24 bases between. CDR3 residues: CASRVPGGQGLGYGYTF. The CDR3 bases are TGTGCCAGCAGGGTCCCGGGGGGCCAGGGTCTTGGCTATGGCTACACCTTC.

This clonotype showed up many times. The chain links TRBV12-3 or TRBV12-4 to TRBJ2-5; D possibly corresponds to TRBD1 (6 bases). Trimming cost V 5 bases and J 5 bases, with 12 bases left between them. There are 13 residues in the CDR3. In nucleotides, the CDR3 is TGTGCCAGCAGTCTGAACAGGGCGGAGACCCAGTACTTC. Protein product: CASSLNRAETQYF.

The chain employs TRBV28 and TRBJ2-6; TRBD1 matches 7 bases. J gave up 1 base and V 7 bases, and 16 bases lay outside the gene matches. CDR1 and CDR2 (germline): MDHEN, SYDVKM. This CDR3 has 19 residues. The CDR3 spells CASTPSMGQLKSGANVLTF. CDR3 DNA: TGTGCCAGCACCCCGTCGATGGGACAGCTCAAATCTGGGGCCAACGTCCTGACTTTC.

The chain uses TRBV6-1 and TRBJ2-2; possibly TRBD2 for D (6 bases). Germline V gene data show CDR1 as MNHNS and CDR2 as SASEGT. CDR3 length: 15 amino acids. Trimming shortened V by 5 bases and J by 4 bases, and 14 bases separated the two germline ends. The CDR3 coding sequence is TGTGCCAGCAGTCGGGTCGGGAGCCCCACCGGGGAGCTGTTTTTT. Translated: CASSRVGSPTGELFF.

This rearrangement joins TRBV4-1 to TRBJ2-1; D is uncertain. CDR1 MGHRA and CDR2 YSYEKL come from the germline V gene. V shed 4 bases and J shed 7 bases, with 17 bases lying between them. The CDR3 loop spans 15 amino acids. Here the CDR3 DNA reads TGCGCCAGCAGCCTACCAGGAGTGGGTAGGAATGAGCAGTTCTTC. This translates into CASSLPGVGRNEQFF.

In its sample, this clonotype was seen once. The V gene is TRBV11-3, the J gene TRBJ2-1; 7 nucleotides match TRBD1. The CDR3 is made up of 14 amino acids. The V gene end was trimmed by 3 bases and the J gene end by 2 bases; junction bases not matched to a gene: 1. In germline, CDR1 is SGHNT, CDR2 YENEEA. Here the CDR3 DNA reads TGTGCCAGCAGCTTCACAGGGGCCTACAATGAGCAGTTCTTC. Its protein is CASSFTGAYNEQFF. Full variable domain (missing parts from reference TRBV11-3 and TRBJ2-1): EAGVVQSPRYKIIEKKQPVAFWCNPISGHNTLYWYLQNLGQGPELLIRYENEEAVDDSQLPKDRFSAERLKGVDSTLKIQPAELGDSAVYLCASSFTGAYNEQFFGPGTRLTVL.

This clonotype was counted only a few times. The rearrangement uses TRBV3-1 and TRBJ2-1, with no clear D. The CDR3 is 16 amino acids. V lost 2 bases to trimming and J lost 0 bases, with 11 bases between them. CDR1 and CDR2 (germline): LGHDT, YNNKEL (reference sequence). The CDR3 reads CASSQHYPNSYNEQFF. The CDR3 DNA reads TGTGCCAGCAGCCAACACTACCCAAACTCCTACAATGAGCAGTTCTTC.

A single count supports this clonotype. A much larger clone lies one base from this, so it may be a read error. The J gene is TRBJ2-1, the V gene TRBV27, with 7 bases fitting TRBD2. Germline assignment: CDR1 MNHEY and CDR2 SMNVEV (reference sequence). J was trimmed by 12 bases and V by 7 bases; bases with no gene match: 12. CDR3 length: 13 amino acids. CDR3 DNA: TGTGCCAGCACCCTGGGAGGGACGGGAGGGCAGTTCTTC. Translated: CASTLGGTGGQFF.

This clonotype was observed at least ten times. The chain couples TRBV28 to TRBJ1-2, with D possibly being TRBD1 (6 bases). The germline V and J ends were trimmed by 2 bases and 4 bases, with 8 bases remaining between them. The germline CDR1 and CDR2 sequences are MDHEN and SYDVKM. The CDR3 extends over 13 amino acids. The CDR3 reads CASSLGQFYGYTF. The DNA for the CDR3 is TGTGCCAGCAGTTTAGGACAGTTCTATGGCTACACCTTC.

This sequence joins TRBV28 and TRBJ2-2; the D is unclear. In germline, CDR1 is MDHEN, CDR2 SYDVKM. Trimming removed 5 bases at V and 10 bases at J, with 11 bases between. The CDR3 has 12 amino acids. The CDR3 bases are TGTGCCAGCAGTGGCACTCACTCGGAGCTGTTTTTT. Translating it yields CASSGTHSELFF.

The chain uses TRBV4-2 and TRBJ1-1; TRBD1 is a possible D gene (5 bases). Germline V gene lookup returns CDR1 LGHNA and CDR2 YNFKEQ. V lost 0 bases to trimming and J lost 4 bases, with 12 bases between them. The CDR3 consists of 15 residues. Here the CDR3 DNA reads TGTGCCAGCAGCCAAGAGGGGGGGGGGACCACTGAAGCTTTCTTT. Translation gives CASSQEGGGTTEAFF.

This clonotype occurred a few times. The chain links TRBV20-1 to TRBJ2-1; the match to TRBD2 covers 8 bases. Trimming removed 5 bases from V and 3 bases from J; junction bases left unmatched: 6. The CDR3 is 14 residues long. Germline values: CDR1 DFQATT, CDR2 SNEGSKA (reference sequence). CDR3 residues: CSAEREGHYNEQFF. The CDR3 nucleotides are TGCAGTGCTGAACGGGAGGGCCACTACAATGAGCAGTTCTTC.

In this sample, this clonotype turned up many times. The rearrangement uses TRBV27 and TRBJ1-5, with 9 positions matching TRBD1. CDR3 size: 13 residues. Germline CDR1 MNHEY, CDR2 SMNVEV (reference sequence). The V segment lost 7 bases and the J segment 7 bases; nucleotides outside the gene matches: 5. CDR3 nucleotide sequence: TGTGCCAGCAAGGGACAGGGTGGACAGCCCCAGCATTTT. It codes for CASKGQGGQPQHF.

This clonotype was seen a handful of times. The V gene is TRBV12-3 or TRBV12-4, the J gene TRBJ1-2; D unresolved. The CDR3 covers 14 residues. Trimming removed 0 bases at V and 2 bases at J, with 7 bases between. For the CDR3, the DNA is TGTGCCAGCAGTTTAGCCCTTCCGAACTATGGCTACACCTTC. It translates to CASSLALPNYGYTF.